These 6 T cell receptor beta chains share one sample of origin, sequenced in a study of CD8 T cells in Susac syndrome. cDNA came from roughly 0.53 to 1 ug RNA primed by random hexamers. TCRdb reprocessed the immunoSEQ multiplex PCR reads with MiXCR, giving one entry per CDR3 protein. The repertoire consists of some 300,000 distinct CDR3 sequences, with 85% occurring once and the leading ten covering roughly 0.22%. Material: CD8+ T cells from PBMCs. All receptors come from a human donor with multiple sclerosis.

The chain has TRBV20-1 and TRBJ2-1, with TRBD2 matching 8 bases. Germline-derived CDR1 and CDR2 are DFQATT and SNEGSKA (reference sequence). This CDR3 has 15 residues. Trimming removed 0 bases from V and 4 bases from J; junction bases left unmatched: 5. CDR3 nucleotide sequence: TGCAGTGCTAGAGATGGAGCTAGCGGGTACAATGAGCAGTTCTTC. It yields the protein CSARDGASGYNEQFF.

The rearrangement uses TRBV20-1 and TRBJ2-1; no reliable D call. The germline V gene encodes CDR1 DFQATT and CDR2 SNEGSKA (reference sequence). Trimming cost V 3 bases and J 3 bases, with 9 bases left between them. There are 13 residues in the CDR3. The CDR3 region has the DNA TGCAGTGCTAGGACTCTTGACTACAATGAGCAGTTCTTC. Encoded protein: CSARTLDYNEQFF.

The chain is built from TRBV7-9 and TRBJ2-1; D may correspond to TRBD1 or TRBD2 (5 bases each). This CDR3 region has 16 residues. From germline, CDR1 is SEHNR and CDR2 FQNEAQ (reference sequence). Trimming cost V 3 bases and J 3 bases, with 15 bases left between them. CDR3 sequence reads: CASSFLTGAHYNEQFF. In DNA form, the CDR3 reads TGTGCCAGCAGCTTCCTTACCGGGGCCCACTACAATGAGCAGTTCTTC.

The gene calls are TRBV9 and TRBJ1-4; no reliable D call. Germline V gene data show CDR1 as SGDLS and CDR2 as YYNGEE. V was shortened by 0 bases and J by 8 bases, with 8 bases between the two germline ends. The CDR3 runs 13 residues. For the CDR3, the DNA is TGTGCCAGCAGCGTAGTTTCTGACGAAAAACTGTTTTTT. Its protein is CASSVVSDEKLFF.

This chain uses TRBV6-1 with TRBJ1-5; possibly TRBD1 for D (5 bases). Germline CDR1 reads MNHNS; CDR2 reads SASEGT. This CDR3 spans 19 amino acids. Trimming removed 1 base at V and 4 bases at J, with 23 bases between. CDR3 coding DNA: TGTGCCAGCAGTGAAGAGAGGGAAGGGGTCGGTCTTGAGAATCAGCCCCAGCATTTT. It codes for CASSEEREGVGLENQPQHF.

V and J are TRBV7-9 and TRBJ1-2; 7 bases are shared with TRBD1. Per the germline V gene, CDR1 is SEHNR and CDR2 is FQNEAQ (reference sequence). The CDR3 loop spans 14 amino acids. V trimming: 7 bases; J trimming: 0 bases; junction bases outside the gene matches: 5. CDR3 DNA sequence: TGTGCCAGCAAGGGACAGTCTCCTAACTATGGCTACACCTTC. This gives the protein CASKGQSPNYGYTF.